This T cell receptor beta chain was profiled in a study of cytomegalovirus exposure and HLA in healthy donors. Study-level findings and limits: There were some public TCRs occurring in many donors, but most TCR sequences were rare. Later analysis suggested links between common viral pathogens and several top significant clusters. Later analysis placed DRB1 highest and HLA-C lowest in TCR association rates, which differed by HLA locus. Later, an analysis showed that TCR beta chains associated with HLA were more clonally expanded than others that were equally common.

As to this clone: Its antigen remains unknown.

PCR used 60 Vbeta primers and 13 Jbeta primers. TCRdb's copy holds only in-frame clones and misses some; the assay was immunoSEQ multiplex PCR. This sample yields approximately 72,000 clones, of which more than 75% are seen a single time; 1.9% belongs to the top ten. The J segment lost 8 bases and the V segment lost 2 bases, leaving 4 bases of the junction unmatched. The CDR3 extends over 13 amino acids. CDR1 is SGDLS and CDR2 is YYNGEE in the germline V gene. The V gene is TRBV9, the J gene TRBJ1-2; 9 positions agree with TRBD1. The sequenced sample consisted of PBMCs. This receptor was taken from a man between 18 and 35 years old in good health and CMV-seronegative. Here the CDR3 reads CASSVTGGRGYTF. CDR3 coding DNA: TGTGCCAGCAGCGTGACAGGGGGGCGCGGCTACACCTTC.